Described below is a single T cell receptor beta chain sequence and its context. At one of its ends the junction is not consistent with the germline gene, which may arise from a read error. The V gene's germline CDR1 is SNHLY and CDR2 FYNNEI. This CDR3 comprises 10 residues. Combined were second doses at about 4 or about 12 weeks. This entry belongs to a study of T cell responses to AZD1222 COVID-19 vaccine. Generated by immunoSEQ multiplex PCR, the TCRdb table keeps only in-frame clones and is missing some. Among fewer than 120,000 clones listed, over 85% were seen once. The chain employs TRBV2 and TRBJ2-1; D is perhaps TRBD1 or TRBD2 (5 bases each). The sequencing here drew on peripheral blood, taken 28 days after the second AZD1222 dose. This TCR came from an adult who received the AZD1222 COVID-19 vaccine. DNA for the CDR3: TGTGCCAGCGGCACGGGACGGGCGGTCTTC. As protein: CASGTGRAVF.